One and the same sample provided the 22 T cell receptor beta chains below, sequenced in a study of cytomegalovirus exposure and HLA in healthy donors. Vbeta (60) and Jbeta (13) primers were used in the PCR. The data were produced by immunoSEQ multiplex PCR, yet TCRdb's version contains in-frame clones alone and is incomplete. This repertoire shows roughly 100,000 clones, around three quarters found once; its top ten account for approximately 5.1%. The sample taken for sequencing was PBMCs. The receptors were sampled from a female donor in good health and CMV-seropositive.

The rearrangement uses TRBV5-1 and TRBJ2-3; D possibly corresponds to TRBD1 (7 bases). Trimming removed 1 base at V and 0 bases at J, with 15 bases between. The CDR3 has 17 residues. CDR1 is SGHRS and CDR2 is YFSETQ in the germline V gene. The CDR3 coding sequence is TGCGCCAGCAGCTTGACTCCGACAGGGACTAGCACAGATACGCAGTATTTT. This translates into CASSLTPTGTSTDTQYF.

This chain links TRBV2 with TRBJ2-5; D possibly corresponds to TRBD1 (5 bases). The V end was cut by 4 bases, the J end by 0 bases, with 12 bases between. This CDR3 region has 15 residues. Germline CDR1 SNHLY, CDR2 FYNNEI. The CDR3 DNA reads as TGTGCCAGCAGTGGTTCGCCAGGGCACCAAGAGACCCAGTACTTC. Its protein product is CASSGSPGHQETQYF.

The J gene is TRBJ2-3, the V gene TRBV6-6, with 8 bases lining up with TRBD1. CDR3 length equals 15 residues. The ends lost 4 bases at V and 2 bases at J; junction bases unmatched: 5. Germline CDR1 and CDR2: MNHNY and SVGAGI (reference sequence). The CDR3 sequence is CASSLGQGLTDTQYF. The CDR3, as DNA: TGTGCCAGCAGTTTAGGACAGGGCCTCACAGATACGCAGTATTTT.

The rearrangement uses TRBV6-5 and TRBJ2-7; 7 bases match TRBD2. J gave up 3 bases and V 5 bases, and 7 bases lay outside the gene matches. This CDR3 is built from 14 residues. CDR1 is MNHEY, CDR2 SVGAGI, per germline. CDR3 in DNA: TGTGCCAGCAGTGAATCTAGCGGCTACTACGAGCAGTACTTC. It translates to CASSESSGYYEQYF.

The V and J genes are TRBV10-1 and TRBJ1-2, with 10 nucleotides matching TRBD1. The CDR3 length is 14 residues. CDR1 is WNHNN, CDR2 SYGVQD, per germline (reference sequence). With V trimmed by 7 bases and J by 3 bases, 5 bases remained unmatched. CDR3 sequence (DNA): TGCGCCAGCACCCAGGACAGGGGGGACTATGGCTACACCTTC. Its protein is CASTQDRGDYGYTF.

This sequence joins TRBV13 and TRBJ2-2; 8 bases are a match to TRBD1. The CDR3 totals 15 residues. After removal of 5 bases from V and 7 bases from J, the junction contained 9 bases not matched to a gene. Germline CDR1 and CDR2: PRHDT and FYEKMQ (reference sequence). The CDR3 reads CASSPIQGGGGELFF. CDR3 bases: TGTGCCAGCAGCCCCATACAGGGGGGCGGCGGGGAGCTGTTTTTT.

The J gene is TRBJ1-5, the V gene TRBV5-1, with D tentatively TRBD1 (6 bases). This CDR3 region has 15 residues. CDR1 and CDR2 from the germline V gene are SGHRS and YFSETQ. Trimming took 0 bases from V and 1 from J, leaving 8 bases between them. The CDR3, as DNA: TGCGCCAGCAGCTTGGAGGGGGAGAGCAATCAGCCCCAGCATTTT. Translated: CASSLEGESNQPQHF.

The genes are TRBV9 and TRBJ1-4; D perhaps matches TRBD1 (6 bases). CDR1 is SGDLS, CDR2 YYNGEE, per germline. The CDR3 loop spans 14 amino acids. Trimming shortened V by 4 bases and J by 8 bases, and 15 bases separated the two germline ends. The DNA of the CDR3 is TGTGCCAGCAGCCCCCGGGCAGGGGACGAAAAACTGTTTTTT. It codes for CASSPRAGDEKLFF.

CDR3 sequence (DNA): TGTGCCAGCAGTGAACGGGCAGGGAGGAATCAGCCCCAGCATTTT. Its translation is CASSERAGRNQPQHF. The gene calls are TRBV6-1 and TRBJ1-5; tentative D call: TRBD1 (5 bases). CDR1 is MNHNS, CDR2 SASEGT, per germline. The germline V and J ends were trimmed by 2 bases and 4 bases, with 12 bases remaining between them. The CDR3 sequence is 15 residues long.

This clone appeared once. The chain uses TRBV7-2 and TRBJ2-7, with 8 positions matching TRBD1. Germline CDR1 and CDR2: SGHTA and FQGNSA. V gave up 1 base and J gave up 3 bases; unmatched junction bases: 8. This CDR3 is 16 amino acids long. CDR3 DNA sequence: TGTGCCAGCAGCTTAGTGCGGGTCGACAGGGGCTACGAGCAGTACTTC. Its translation: CASSLVRVDRGYEQYF.

This rearrangement joins TRBV25-1 to TRBJ1-1; 11 positions agree with TRBD1. Germline V CDR1 and CDR2: MGHDK, SYGVNS. Trimming at V came to 2 bases and at J to 4 bases, leaving 3 bases not matched to a gene. This CDR3 spans 15 amino acids. The CDR3 loop reads CASSEEGQGGTEAFF. The CDR3 nucleotides are TGTGCCAGCAGTGAAGAGGGACAGGGGGGCACTGAAGCTTTCTTT.

V is TRBV5-1 and J is TRBJ1-1; no definite D call. The germline gives CDR1 SGHRS, CDR2 YFSETQ. V lost 1 base, J lost 5 bases, and 12 bases lay in between. CDR3 size: 14 residues. The CDR3 is CASSLQGTTTEAFF. Written as DNA, the CDR3 is TGCGCCAGCAGCTTGCAAGGTACTACTACTGAAGCTTTCTTT.

This clone was seen once. The V and J genes are TRBV30 and TRBJ2-1; TRBD2 matches 14 bases. This CDR3 has 13 residues. Germline values: CDR1 GTSNPN, CDR2 SVGIG (reference sequence). The junction had 9 bases not matched to a gene; V was cut back by 7 bases and J by 13 bases. The CDR3 reads CAFGLAGGPFQFF. DNA for the CDR3: TGTGCCTTTGGACTAGCGGGGGGCCCGTTTCAGTTCTTC.

This sequence joins TRBV2 and TRBJ2-1; 11 bases align to TRBD2. The CDR3 sequence is 15 residues long. Unmatched junction bases numbered 3, after V lost 6 bases and J lost 2 bases. Germline-derived CDR1 and CDR2 are SNHLY and FYNNEI. CDR3: CASRAGLAAYNEQFF. CDR3 DNA sequence: TGTGCCAGCAGGGCGGGACTAGCGGCCTACAATGAGCAGTTCTTC.

V is TRBV28 and J is TRBJ1-4, with a possible D match to TRBD1 (5 bases). The CDR3 totals 16 residues. The germline V gene encodes CDR1 MDHEN and CDR2 SYDVKM. Trimming pared 6 bases from V and 7 bases from J, leaving 21 bases between. The CDR3: CASRPSSGGGSEKLFF. The CDR3, as DNA: TGTGCCAGCAGGCCAAGCAGTGGGGGGGGGTCTGAAAAACTGTTTTTT.

The V call is TRBV7-3, the J call TRBJ2-3; 10 bases align to TRBD1. Germline CDR1 SGHTA, CDR2 FQGTGA. The CDR3 spans 17 residues. V lost 2 bases, J lost 3 bases, and 8 bases stayed unmatched. The CDR3 loop reads CASSLVDRGVRTDTQYF. The CDR3 coding sequence is TGTGCCAGCAGCTTAGTGGACAGGGGGGTTAGAACAGATACGCAGTATTTT.

The chain is built from TRBV4-1 and TRBJ2-1; TRBD2 might be the D (5 bases). Germline-derived CDR1 and CDR2 are MGHRA and YSYEKL. The CDR3 is 16 amino acids. Trimming cost V 4 bases and J 1 base, with 14 bases left between them. The CDR3: CASSPPGAESYNEQFF. The CDR3 DNA reads as TGCGCCAGCAGCCCACCTGGAGCGGAGTCCTACAATGAGCAGTTCTTC.

The V gene is TRBV7-2, the J gene TRBJ2-3; 7 bases align to TRBD2. The CDR3 contains 15 residues. Germline V lookup: CDR1 SGHTA, CDR2 FQGNSA. The trim removed 5 bases at V and 11 bases at J, leaving 16 bases unmatched. CDR3 bases: TGTGCCAGCAGCGCCTCGAGCGGGGTACAGCGGAGGCAGTATTTT. Translated, it gives CASSASSGVQRRQYF.

The rearrangement joins TRBV5-1 to TRBJ2-3, with a possible D match to TRBD1 (6 bases). Germline V gives CDR1 SGHRS, CDR2 YFSETQ. V was pared by 0 bases and J by 5 bases, with 10 bases between. This CDR3 spans 14 amino acids. CDR3 in amino acids: CASSLGEGVDTQYF. The CDR3 coding sequence is TGCGCCAGCAGCTTGGGTGAGGGGGTAGATACGCAGTATTTT.

This rearrangement joins TRBV6-1 to TRBJ2-1, with 7 bases identical to TRBD1. The CDR3 sequence is 15 residues long. V shed 4 bases and J 0 bases; nucleotides not matched to a gene: 3. The germline V gene has CDR1 MNHNS and CDR2 SASEGT. CDR3 DNA: TGTGCCAGCAGTGGGAGGACAGGCTCCTACAATGAGCAGTTCTTC. Translated, it gives CASSGRTGSYNEQFF.

CDR3 region: CASSLTGAVYGYTF. The CDR3 region has the DNA TGTGCCAGCAGTCTGACAGGGGCTGTCTATGGCTACACCTTC. The chain carries TRBV6-5 and TRBJ1-2, with TRBD1 matching 8 bases. With 5 bases clipped from V and 4 bases from J, the junction kept 6 bases outside the gene matches. The CDR3 loop spans 14 amino acids. CDR1 is MNHEY, CDR2 SVGAGI, per germline.

This clone was seen more than once but under ten times. The chain is built from TRBV19 and TRBJ1-5; a possible D gene is TRBD1 (5 bases). The CDR3 runs 16 residues. Trimming removed 7 bases at V and 1 base at J, with 17 bases between. Germline CDR1 and CDR2: LNHDA and SQIVND (reference sequence). The CDR3 loop reads CASTMGGSESNQPQHF. The CDR3 bases are TGTGCCAGTACCATGGGGGGGTCGGAGAGCAATCAGCCCCAGCATTTT.